This T cell receptor (beta chain) was obtained from a study of tumor-infiltrating lymphocytes in localized non-small cell lung cancer. Generated by immunoSEQ multiplex PCR, the TCRdb table keeps only in-frame clones and is missing some. The top ten hold 6.5% of the sample, which has 15,000 to 20,000 clones, 55% to 70% seen once. Germline assignment: CDR1 SGHTA and CDR2 FQGTGA. The CDR3 is made up of 13 amino acids. The germline V and J ends were trimmed by 0 bases and 1 base, with 3 bases remaining between them. V and J are TRBV7-3 and TRBJ1-1; D unresolved. This TCR was recovered from a human donor with non-small cell lung cancer. The sample comprised lung tumor tissue. DNA for the CDR3: TGTGCCAGCAGCTTAACTTCGAACACTGAAGCTTTCTTT. This codes for CASSLTSNTEAFF.